This T cell receptor (beta chain) derives from a study of T cells after posttransplantation cyclophosphamide. The method was immunoSEQ multiplex PCR; TCRdb's version includes in-frame clones alone and lacks a portion of them. The top ten hold under 0.95% of the sample, which has 10,000 to 15,000 clones, about 85% seen once. This CDR3 contains 12 residues. Germline values: CDR1 SEHNR, CDR2 FQNEAQ (reference sequence). The V gene lost 11 bases and the J gene lost 6 bases, with 16 bases spanning the gap. Sequenced sample: memory CD4+ T cells sorted from PBMCs. The chain combines TRBV7-9 with TRBJ1-1, with D uncertain. The origin of this receptor is a man aged 45-65 years in good health, CMV-negative, and a related stem cell transplant donor. The CDR3: CAVSGSASEAFF. DNA for the CDR3: TGTGCCGTATCGGGATCTGCGTCTGAAGCTTTCTTT.